This TCR beta chain is drawn from a study of T cells in Graves' hyperthyroidism and ophthalmopathy. Findings and caveats of the study: Most thyroid clonotypes expanded above 0.001 appeared in blood too.

A roughly 10 ml volume of fresh peripheral blood provided the PBMCs. With 2 bases clipped from V and 15 bases from J, the junction kept 4 bases outside the gene matches. CDR3 length: 13 residues. Germline lookup yields CDR1 MNHEY and CDR2 SVGAGI. As concerns this clonotype: As yet, its antigen is unknown.

TCR beta CDR3 regions were amplified from RNA. Using the HTBI primer set, a first-round RT-PCR was run on the TCR CDR3. TCRdb itself ran the multiplex PCR reads through MiXCR, one entry per CDR3 protein. This table has 700,000 to 850,000 distinct CDR3 sequences, roughly 32% appearing once. The sequence came from a woman between 40 and 50 years old with Graves' hyperthyroidism. Sequenced: blood. The chain employs TRBV6-5 and TRBJ2-3, with 14 bases aligning to TRBD2. The CDR3 is CASSYTGLAGVYF. Here the CDR3 DNA reads TGTGCCAGCAGTTACACGGGACTAGCGGGAGTCTATTTT.